Detailed here is one T cell receptor beta chain. Its target is unknown. The data stem from a study of Ad26.COV2.S vaccination and SARS-CoV-2 variants. Turning to the study itself: Enrolled in COV1001, the donor was in the Ad26.COV2.S trial arm, which received the vaccine.

Using immunoSEQ multiplex PCR, the repertoire was profiled, and TCRdb retains in-frame clones only, with some absent. The sample holds around 340,000 clones, 75% to 90% seen once. General study results and limits: It was reported that spike-specific CD8+ and CD4+ T cell responses were substantially broad after vaccination.

Described treatment: roughly 18 received Ad26.COV2.S at low or high dose, single or two shots; about 5 received placebo; per-sample allocation not given. The samples date from day 63 after the first vaccine or placebo injection. The CDR3 consists of 13 residues. Germline V gene sequence: CDR1 LNHDA, CDR2 SQIVND (reference sequence). V was clipped by 0 bases and J by 8 bases, with 10 bases between them. The receptor was derived from a person aged 18-60 years who received the Ad26.COV2.S COVID-19 vaccine or a placebo. This chain uses TRBV19 with TRBJ1-2; D gene unclear. The input for sequencing was peripheral blood, taken in a trial of Ad26.COV2.S vaccine versus placebo. The CDR3 protein is CASSIDLGSGYTF. CDR3 nucleotides: TGTGCCAGTAGTATAGATCTAGGGTCGGGCTACACCTTC.